This T cell receptor beta chain was captured in a study of cytomegalovirus exposure and HLA in healthy donors. For the study at large: Earlier, fewer than 130 million unique TCR beta sequences were recovered from roughly 200 million T cells by an analysis. General study results and limits: Earlier analysis yielded a pattern in which most TCR beta V segments were productive about 87% or about 30% of the time.

PCR primers comprised 60 Vbeta and 13 Jbeta primers. The repertoire was sequenced with immunoSEQ multiplex PCR; TCRdb's copy has only in-frame clones and lacks some. The data hold just under 250,000 clones, with about four fifths observed a single time. This CDR3 region has 14 residues. Germline trimming cut 3 bases from V and 7 bases from J; bases unmatched to any gene: 7. Germline V gene lookup returns CDR1 MGHRA and CDR2 YSYEKL. Donors were ostensibly healthy at sampling, although undocumented immune exposures were probable. Only one count was recorded for this clone. Its antigen is still unknown. The receptor was isolated from a woman between 35 and 50 years old in good health and CMV-seropositive. Sequencing was performed on PBMCs. The chain is built from TRBV4-1 and TRBJ1-1; 8 nucleotides agree with TRBD1. CDR3 residues: CASSQAGGAVEAFF. CDR3 bases: TGCGCCAGCAGCCAGGCAGGGGGCGCGGTTGAAGCTTTCTTT.